One sample yielded the 13 T cell receptor beta chains listed below, sequenced in a study of shared clonotypes between healthy human individuals. The assay was immunoSEQ multiplex PCR, and TCRdb's table has in-frame clones only and misses some. This table holds some 2,500,000 clones, over 85% found once. Sequencing input: naive CD4+ T cells from PBMCs. Described subset: CD45RA+ positively selected. These TCRs come from a man aged 18-30 years in good health. Some clones in this sample may be carry-over from other donors' samples.

The genes are TRBV5-4 and TRBJ2-7, with D perhaps matching TRBD1 or TRBD2 (5 bases each). Looked up from germline, CDR1 is SGHNT and CDR2 is YYREEE (reference sequence). Trimming shortened V by 3 bases and J by 6 bases, and 22 bases separated the two germline ends. This CDR3 is 16 amino acids long. CDR3 sequence: CASSSLGARGVGEQYF. The CDR3 bases are TGTGCCAGCAGCTCACTAGGTGCCCGAGGGGTAGGCGAGCAGTACTTC.

The chain recombines TRBV7-7 with TRBJ2-5; 7 bases line up with TRBD2. This CDR3 region has 17 residues. Trimming removed 2 bases from V and 5 bases from J; junction bases left unmatched: 14. Germline CDR1 and CDR2: SSHAT and FNYEAQ (reference sequence). The CDR3 loop reads CASSLTTAGEPRETQYF. DNA for the CDR3: TGTGCCAGCAGCTTAACCACTGCGGGAGAGCCCCGGGAGACCCAGTACTTC.

This clone was counted a few times. This chain connects TRBV30 to TRBJ1-1; D remains unclear. CDR1 and CDR2 from the germline V gene are GTSNPN and SVGIG (reference sequence). V was trimmed by 5 bases and J by 4 bases, leaving 14 bases between them. This CDR3 has 13 residues. In DNA, the CDR3 is TGTGCCTGGGGGGATGGACGGGGCACTGAAGCTTTCTTT. Translated: CAWGDGRGTEAFF.

With respect to this clone: Other nucleotide sequences in the sample specify the same CDR3. The chain joins TRBV5-1 to TRBJ2-3, with a weak D call TRBD2 (6 bases). The length of the CDR3 is 15 residues. Germline-derived CDR1 and CDR2 are SGHRS and YFSETQ. The V gene lost 0 bases and the J gene lost 0 bases, with 8 bases spanning the gap. The CDR3 nucleotides read TGCGCCAGCAGCTTGGCCGGGGGAAGCACAGATACGCAGTATTTT. This codes for CASSLAGGSTDTQYF.

The chain employs TRBV11-2 and TRBJ2-5, with a weak D call TRBD1 (6 bases). The J call could be wrong; TRBJ2-7 is a better fit for the DNA end. The CDR3 runs 13 residues. CDR1 is SGHAT and CDR2 is FQNNGV in the germline V gene. The CDR3 is CASNSKQGYEQYF. As DNA, the CDR3 is TGTGCCAGCAACTCCAAACAGGGCTACGAGCAGTACTTC.

The chain is built from TRBV28 and TRBJ2-7; D gene ambiguous. Looked up from germline, CDR1 is MDHEN and CDR2 is SYDVKM. The CDR3 has 13 residues. Trimming pared 10 bases from V and 2 bases from J, leaving 15 bases between. Here the CDR3 reads CATVDRTTYEQYF. The CDR3 nucleotides are TGTGCCACCGTAGACCGAACTACCTACGAGCAGTACTTC.

On this clone: Additional DNA sequences in this sample encode the identical CDR3. J is TRBJ2-3 and V is TRBV7-3; D gene ambiguous. V lost 1 base, J lost 5 bases, and 7 bases lay in between. This CDR3 region has 13 residues. CDR1 is SGHTA, CDR2 FQGTGA, per germline. The CDR3 DNA is TGTGCCAGCAGCTTAAGGGGTGGAGATACGCAGTATTTT. This encodes CASSLRGGDTQYF. Based on the CDR3 plus reference TRBV7-3 and TRBJ2-3, the full variable domain is GAGVSQTPSNKVTEKGKYVELRCDPISGHTALYWYRQSLGQGPEFLIYFQGTGAADDSGLPNDRFFAVRPEGSVSTLKIQRTERGDSAVYLCASSLRGGDTQYFGPGTRLTVL.

V and J are TRBV28 and TRBJ2-1; TRBD2 agrees at 8 bases. V lost 1 base and J lost 3; bases outside the gene matches: 8. This CDR3 is 17 amino acids long. Germline V gene data show CDR1 as MDHEN and CDR2 as SYDVKM. The CDR3 reads CASSLSVGLAGYNEQFF. In DNA, the CDR3 is TGTGCCAGCAGTTTATCGGTCGGGCTAGCGGGCTACAATGAGCAGTTCTTC.

The rearrangement joins TRBV1 to TRBJ2-1; the table's D call, TRBD2, has no DNA check behind it. TRBV1 is classified as a pseudogene. CDR3 length: 16 residues. CDR3 region: CTSSQVPGLDPNEQFF. The CDR3 DNA sequence: TGCACCAGCAGCCAGGTACCGGGACTAGACCCCAATGAGCAGTTCTTC.

The genes are TRBV2 and TRBJ2-5; D might be TRBD1 (5 bases). Germline lookup yields CDR1 SNHLY and CDR2 FYNNEI. V lost 2 bases, J lost 4 bases, and 11 bases lay in between. This CDR3 has 14 amino acids. The CDR3 here is CASSERLQGETQYF. For the CDR3, the DNA is TGTGCCAGCAGTGAACGACTGCAGGGAGAGACCCAGTACTTC.

In this sample, this clone turned up once. This chain connects TRBV5-4 to TRBJ2-3, with TRBD2 matching 11 bases. The germline CDR1 and CDR2 sequences are SGHNT and YYREEE (reference sequence). The CDR3 consists of 15 residues. V was clipped by 4 bases and J by 2 bases; unmatched bases: 3. The CDR3 region is CASSVLAGDTDTQYF. DNA for the CDR3: TGTGCCAGCAGCGTACTAGCGGGAGACACAGATACGCAGTATTTT. Filled out from reference TRBV5-4 and TRBJ2-3, the complete variable domain reads ETGVTQSPTHLIKTRGQQVTLRCSSQSGHNTVSWYQQALGQGPQFIFQYYREEENGRGNFPPRFSGLQFPNYSSELNVNALELDDSALYLCASSVLAGDTDTQYFGPGTRLTVL.

The chain has TRBV7-2 and TRBJ1-5, with TRBD1 matching 10 bases. Losses at the gene ends were 6 bases for V and 4 bases for J; bases not matched to a gene: 3. The CDR3 totals 14 residues. CDR1 is SGHTA, CDR2 FQGNSA, per germline. CDR3 sequence: CASSTGQGNQPQHF. In DNA form, the CDR3 reads TGTGCCAGCAGTACGGGACAGGGGAATCAGCCCCAGCATTTT.

V is TRBV10-3 and J is TRBJ2-3; no firm D call. V gave up 5 bases and J gave up 5 bases, with 8 bases separating them. Per germline, CDR1 ENHRY and CDR2 SYGVKD. The CDR3 length is 12 residues. The CDR3, as DNA: TGTGCCATCAGTATAGATCAAGATACGCAGTATTTT. Translating it yields CAISIDQDTQYF.